One sample yielded the 13 T cell receptor beta chains listed below, sequenced in a study of Graves' ophthalmopathy and Graves' hyperthyroidism. Amplified material comprised TCR beta CDR3 regions derived from RNA transcripts. First-round RT-PCR used HTBI primers; second-round multiplex PCR followed. TCRdb redid the calling of the multiplex PCR reads with MiXCR, one entry per CDR3 protein. The table shows hundreds of thousands of distinct CDR3 sequences, with 20% to 25% occurring only once. The sample comprised peripheral blood. The receptors were sampled from a woman under 30 with stable Graves' hyperthyroidism.

This clonotype has at least ten counts. The chain couples TRBV7-9 to TRBJ1-2; 7 positions match TRBD1. This CDR3 contains 14 residues. The V gene end was trimmed by 5 bases and the J gene end by 5 bases; junction bases not matched to a gene: 8. CDR1 and CDR2 (germline): SEHNR, FQNEAQ (reference sequence). CDR3 coding DNA: TGTGCCAGCAGCGCAAGACAGGGCGAATATGGCTACACCTTC. Translating gives CASSARQGEYGYTF. Combining the CDR3 with reference TRBV7-9 and TRBJ1-2 gives the whole variable domain DTGVSQNPRHKITKRGQNVTFRCDPISEHNRLYWYRQTLGQGPEFLTYFQNEAQLEKSRLLSDRFSAERPKGSFSTLEIQRTEQGDSAMYLCASSARQGEYGYTFGSGTRLTVV.

For the CDR3, the DNA is TGCGCCAGCAGCCACCCCCCGGGACGCGAGCAGTACTTC. It is translated as CASSHPPGREQYF. The genes are TRBV4-1 and TRBJ2-7, with D perhaps TRBD1 or TRBD2 (5 bases each). The CDR3 consists of 13 residues. Germline V gene lookup returns CDR1 MGHRA and CDR2 YSYEKL. Trimming left V 3 bases short and J 6 bases short, with 12 bases between.

This clonotype was seen many times. The chain combines TRBV7-2 with TRBJ2-5; D assignment may be TRBD1 or TRBD2 (6 bases each). The CDR3 loop spans 13 amino acids. CDR1 and CDR2 from the germline V gene are SGHTA and FQGNSA. Trimming removed 5 bases at V and 3 bases at J, with 10 bases between. In DNA, the CDR3 is TGTGCCAGCAGCATGAGGGGGGAAGAGACCCAGTACTTC. It encodes CASSMRGEETQYF.

This clonotype was observed many times. The rearrangement joins TRBV6-1 to TRBJ1-3; D gene ambiguous. CDR1 is MNHNS and CDR2 is SASEGT in the germline V gene. V lost 4 bases to trimming and J lost 1 base, with 5 bases between them. This CDR3 has 13 amino acids. This chain's CDR3 is CASSAPSGNTIYF. Here the CDR3 DNA reads TGTGCCAGCAGTGCCCCTTCTGGAAACACCATATATTTT.

This clonotype was recorded many times. The V gene is TRBV6-2 or TRBV6-3, the J gene TRBJ2-7; 8 bases agree with TRBD1. From germline, CDR1 is MNHEY and CDR2 SVGEGT. This CDR3 spans 16 amino acids. The V gene end was trimmed by 10 bases and the J gene end by 2 bases; junction bases not matched to a gene: 16. CDR3 nucleotide sequence: TGTGCCACTCGGGACAGGCGGTTAGATCCCCCCTACGAGCAGTACTTC. This translates into CATRDRRLDPPYEQYF.

This clonotype was observed many times. The chain is built from TRBV6-1 and TRBJ1-1; no clear D gene. Trimming shortened V by 2 bases and J by 7 bases, and 8 bases separated the two germline ends. The germline V gene encodes CDR1 MNHNS and CDR2 SASEGT. The CDR3 loop spans 12 amino acids. CDR3: CASSELRSEAFF. DNA of the CDR3: TGTGCCAGCAGTGAATTGCGGAGTGAAGCTTTCTTT.

The table lists this clonotype with a few counts. The chain is built from TRBV5-8 and TRBJ1-1; D unclear. V dropped 2 bases and J dropped 1 base, with 6 bases sitting between them. The CDR3 has 13 residues. The germline CDR1 and CDR2 sequences are SGHTS and YDEGEE. The CDR3 loop reads CASSFGWNTEAFF. In DNA form, the CDR3 reads TGTGCCAGCAGCTTCGGTTGGAACACTGAAGCTTTCTTT.

This clonotype came up many times. The rearrangement uses TRBV6-1 and TRBJ2-2, with unresolved D. Trimming removed 11 bases at V and 4 bases at J, with 17 bases between. The CDR3 extends over 14 amino acids. Germline lookup yields CDR1 MNHNS and CDR2 SASEGT. CDR3 region: CALGGQFGTGELFF. CDR3 coding DNA: TGTGCCCTCGGTGGGCAGTTTGGCACCGGGGAGCTGTTTTTT.

This clonotype showed up many times. V gene TRBV20-1 combines with J gene TRBJ1-2; no definite D call. Trimming removed 0 bases at V and 0 bases at J, with 14 bases between. This CDR3 spans 16 amino acids. Germline V CDR1 and CDR2: DFQATT, SNEGSKA (reference sequence). CDR3 in DNA: TGCAGTGCTAGAGATAGGAGAATTCCAGCTAACTATGGCTACACCTTC. It translates to CSARDRRIPANYGYTF.

This chain links TRBV19 with TRBJ1-5; no clear D. The CDR3 has 17 residues. Trimming cost V 2 bases and J 2 bases, with 16 bases left between them. Germline CDR1 LNHDA, CDR2 SQIVND (reference sequence). The CDR3 sequence: CASSILGQPAGNQPQHF. CDR3 nucleotide sequence: TGTGCCAGTAGTATATTGGGCCAACCCGCCGGCAATCAGCCCCAGCATTTT.

The sample holds many counts of this clonotype. V and J are TRBV19 and TRBJ1-1, with a tentative D call TRBD1 (5 bases). Germline V gene data show CDR1 as LNHDA and CDR2 as SQIVND (reference sequence). V shed 7 bases and J shed 1 base, with 13 bases lying between them. CDR3 length equals 14 residues. The chain's CDR3 is CASTPGRPNTEAFF. CDR3 nucleotide sequence: TGTGCCAGTACCCCGGGACGGCCGAACACTGAAGCTTTCTTT.

The table lists this clonotype with many counts. The V gene is TRBV7-8, the J gene TRBJ2-2; D possibly uses TRBD1 or TRBD2 (5 bases each). Deletions cut 6 bases from V and 7 bases from J, with 18 bases between. The CDR3 runs to 15 residues. Germline loops: CDR1 SGHVS, CDR2 FQNEAQ. The CDR3 loop reads CASRGPTVPSGELFF. As DNA, the CDR3 is TGTGCCAGCAGGGGACCGACGGTGCCCAGCGGGGAGCTGTTTTTT.

This clonotype came up many times. This chain connects TRBV29-1 to TRBJ1-5; maybe TRBD1 (5 bases). Trimming removed 7 bases from V and 5 bases from J, with 12 bases in between. Germline loops: CDR1 SQVTM, CDR2 ANQGSEA. The CDR3 sequence is 12 residues long. In DNA, the CDR3 is TGCAGCGCCGCGAGGGGAGATCAGCCCCAGCATTTT. The encoded protein is CSAARGDQPQHF.